These 4 T cell receptor beta chains originate from one sample sequenced in a study of shared clonotypes between healthy human individuals. Sequencing used immunoSEQ multiplex PCR; TCRdb keeps in-frame clones, though not all of them. The data hold some 2.1 million clones, with about 95% observed a single time. Only CD45RO-negative cells positively selected for CCR7 counted as naive CD8 cells, so terminally differentiated effector memory CD45RA+ cells were excluded. The material sequenced was naive CD8+ T cells sorted from blood. Receptors were obtained from a man younger than 35 in good health.

The CDR3 DNA sequence: TGTGCCAGCAGCTTGGCGGCGGGCCTCTCCTACGAGCAGTACTTC. Its protein product is CASSLAAGLSYEQYF. This chain joins TRBV5-6 and TRBJ2-7, with a tentative D call TRBD2 (5 bases). V was pared by 0 bases and J by 0 bases, with 10 bases between. Germline V gene lookup returns CDR1 SGHDT and CDR2 YYEEEE. The CDR3 sequence is 15 residues long.

As for this clone: Other DNA variants within this sample encode the same CDR3. CDR3 sequence (DNA): TGCGCCAGCAGCCCCGGACGGAACTACGAGCAGTACTTC. Translation gives CASSPGRNYEQYF. V usage is TRBV5-1 and J usage is TRBJ2-7; D is undetermined. Trimming took 4 bases from V and 3 from J, leaving 11 bases between them. The germline CDR1 and CDR2 sequences are SGHRS and YFSETQ. CDR3 size: 13 residues.

This chain connects TRBV6-6 to TRBJ1-5; 8 bases are a match to TRBD1. The CDR3 spans 14 residues. Germline-derived CDR1 and CDR2 are MNHNY and SVGAGI (reference sequence). Losses at the gene ends were 2 bases for V and 9 bases for J; bases not matched to a gene: 6. The CDR3 region is CASSYPTGDGPQHF. DNA for the CDR3: TGTGCCAGCAGTTACCCGACAGGGGACGGGCCCCAGCATTTT.

This chain joins TRBV4-1 and TRBJ1-6; D unclear. V was trimmed by 5 bases and J by 0 bases, leaving 8 bases between them. The CDR3 sequence is 15 residues long. Germline loops: CDR1 MGHRA, CDR2 YSYEKL. In DNA, the CDR3 is TGCGCCAGCAGCTCCGCGGGCTCCTATAATTCACCCCTCCACTTT. This translates into CASSSAGSYNSPLHF.